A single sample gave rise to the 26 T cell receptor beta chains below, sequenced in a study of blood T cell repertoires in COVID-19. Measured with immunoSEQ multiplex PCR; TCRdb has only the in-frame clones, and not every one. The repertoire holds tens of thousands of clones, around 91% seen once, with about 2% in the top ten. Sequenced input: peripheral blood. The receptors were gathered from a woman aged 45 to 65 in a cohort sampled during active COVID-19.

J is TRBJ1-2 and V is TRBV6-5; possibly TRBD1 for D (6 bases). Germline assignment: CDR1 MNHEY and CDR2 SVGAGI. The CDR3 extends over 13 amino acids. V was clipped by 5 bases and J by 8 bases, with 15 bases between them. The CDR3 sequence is CASSQRQAQGYTF. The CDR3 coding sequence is TGTGCCAGCAGTCAACGACAGGCGCAGGGCTACACCTTC.

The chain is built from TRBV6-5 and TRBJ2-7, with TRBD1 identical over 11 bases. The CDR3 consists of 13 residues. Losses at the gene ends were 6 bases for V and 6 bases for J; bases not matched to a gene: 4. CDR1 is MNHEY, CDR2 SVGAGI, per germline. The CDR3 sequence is CASRTGQGGEQYF. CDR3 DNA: TGTGCCAGCAGAACGGGACAGGGGGGCGAGCAGTACTTC.

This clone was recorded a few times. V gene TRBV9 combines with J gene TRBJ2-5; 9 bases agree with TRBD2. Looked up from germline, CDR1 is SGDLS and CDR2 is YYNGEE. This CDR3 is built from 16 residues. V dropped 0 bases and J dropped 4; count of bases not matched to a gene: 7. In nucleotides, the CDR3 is TGTGCCAGCAGCGTAGGAAATAGCGGGGGTCTAGAGACCCAGTACTTC. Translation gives CASSVGNSGGLETQYF. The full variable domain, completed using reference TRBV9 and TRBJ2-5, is DSGVTQTPKHLITATGQRVTLRCSPRSGDLSVYWYQQSLDQGLQFLIQYYNGEERAKGNILERFSAQQFPDLHSELNLSSLELGDSALYFCASSVGNSGGLETQYFGPGTRLLVL.

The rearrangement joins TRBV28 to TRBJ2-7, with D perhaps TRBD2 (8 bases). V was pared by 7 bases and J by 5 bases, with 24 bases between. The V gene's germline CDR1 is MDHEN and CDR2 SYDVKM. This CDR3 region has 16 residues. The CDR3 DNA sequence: TGTGCCAGCATCCCGGGACTAGGGGGCGGGCAGAACGAGCAGTACTTC. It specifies CASIPGLGGGQNEQYF.

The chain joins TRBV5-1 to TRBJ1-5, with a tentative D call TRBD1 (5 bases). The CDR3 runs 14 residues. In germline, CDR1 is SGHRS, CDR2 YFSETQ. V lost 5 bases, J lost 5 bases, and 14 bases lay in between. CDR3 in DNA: TGCGCCAGCAGTCCAGGGCTACGGGATCAGCCCCAGCATTTT. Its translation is CASSPGLRDQPQHF.

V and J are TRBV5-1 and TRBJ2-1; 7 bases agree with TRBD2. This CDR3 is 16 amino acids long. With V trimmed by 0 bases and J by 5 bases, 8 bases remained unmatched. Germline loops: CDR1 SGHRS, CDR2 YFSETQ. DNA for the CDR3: TGCGCCAGCAGCTTGGGGGGGAGCGGGGCCCACAATGAGCAGTTCTTC. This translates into CASSLGGSGAHNEQFF.

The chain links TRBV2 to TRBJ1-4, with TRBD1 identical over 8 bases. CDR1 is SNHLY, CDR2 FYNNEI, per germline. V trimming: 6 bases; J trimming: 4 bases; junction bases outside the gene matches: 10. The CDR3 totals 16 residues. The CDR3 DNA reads TGTGCCAGCAGGGACCACCGGGACAGGATTAATGAAAAACTGTTTTTT. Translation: CASRDHRDRINEKLFF.

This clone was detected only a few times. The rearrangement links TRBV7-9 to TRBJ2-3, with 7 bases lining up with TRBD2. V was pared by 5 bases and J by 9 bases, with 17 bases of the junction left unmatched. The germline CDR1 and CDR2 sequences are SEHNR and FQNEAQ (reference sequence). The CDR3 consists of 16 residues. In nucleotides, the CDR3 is TGTGCCAGCAGCCGCGTCGACGGGGGGTTCAGATGGACGCAGTATTTT. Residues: CASSRVDGGFRWTQYF.

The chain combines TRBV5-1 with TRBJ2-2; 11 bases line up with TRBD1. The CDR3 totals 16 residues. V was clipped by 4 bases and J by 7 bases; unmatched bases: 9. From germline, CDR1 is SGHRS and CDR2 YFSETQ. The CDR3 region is CASSTGQGAGSGELFF. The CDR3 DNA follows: TGCGCCAGCAGCACCGGACAGGGGGCAGGAAGCGGGGAGCTGTTTTTT.

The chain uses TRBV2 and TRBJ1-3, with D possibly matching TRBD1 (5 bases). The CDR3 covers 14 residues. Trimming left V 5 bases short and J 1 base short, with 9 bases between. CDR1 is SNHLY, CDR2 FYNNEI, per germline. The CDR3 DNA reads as TGTGCCAGCAGTACCGGACATTCTGGAAACACCATATATTTT. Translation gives CASSTGHSGNTIYF.

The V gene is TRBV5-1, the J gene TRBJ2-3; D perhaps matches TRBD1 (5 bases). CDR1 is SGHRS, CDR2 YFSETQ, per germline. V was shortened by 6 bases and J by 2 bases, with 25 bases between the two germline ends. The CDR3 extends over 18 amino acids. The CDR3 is CASTLIGIQVSATDTQYF. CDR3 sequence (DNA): TGCGCCAGCACTCTTATCGGTATACAGGTCTCGGCCACAGATACGCAGTATTTT.

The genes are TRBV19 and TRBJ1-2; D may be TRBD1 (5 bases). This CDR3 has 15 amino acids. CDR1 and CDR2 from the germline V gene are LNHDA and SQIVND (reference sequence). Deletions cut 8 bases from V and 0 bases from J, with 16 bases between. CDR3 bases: TGTGCCAGTCATCCGGGGCGGGAAGCTAACTATGGCTACACCTTC. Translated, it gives CASHPGREANYGYTF.

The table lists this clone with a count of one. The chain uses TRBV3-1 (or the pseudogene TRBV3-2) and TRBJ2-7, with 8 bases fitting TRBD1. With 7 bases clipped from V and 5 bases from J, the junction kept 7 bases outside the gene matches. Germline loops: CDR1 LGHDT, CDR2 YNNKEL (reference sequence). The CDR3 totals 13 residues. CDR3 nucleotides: TGTGCCAGCACTACATCAGGGGGCCACGAGCAGTACTTC. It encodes CASTTSGGHEQYF.

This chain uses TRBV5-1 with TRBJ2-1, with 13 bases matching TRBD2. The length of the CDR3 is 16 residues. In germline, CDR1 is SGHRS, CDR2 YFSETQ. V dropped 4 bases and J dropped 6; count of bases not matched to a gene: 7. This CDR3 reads CASSLSTSGGANEQFF. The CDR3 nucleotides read TGCGCCAGCAGCCTGAGTACTAGCGGGGGGGCCAATGAGCAGTTCTTC.

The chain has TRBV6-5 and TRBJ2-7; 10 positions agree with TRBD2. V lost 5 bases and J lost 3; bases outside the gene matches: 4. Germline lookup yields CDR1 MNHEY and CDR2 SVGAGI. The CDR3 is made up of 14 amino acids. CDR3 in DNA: TGTGCCAGCAGTCAGGGACTAGCGTTCTACGAGCAGTACTTC. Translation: CASSQGLAFYEQYF.

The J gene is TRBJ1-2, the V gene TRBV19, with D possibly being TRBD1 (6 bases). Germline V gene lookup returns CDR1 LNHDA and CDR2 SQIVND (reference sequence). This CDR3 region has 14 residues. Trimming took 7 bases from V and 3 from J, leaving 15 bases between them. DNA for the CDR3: TGTGCCAGTACCGACGACAGGCTTCACTATGGCTACACCTTC. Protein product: CASTDDRLHYGYTF.

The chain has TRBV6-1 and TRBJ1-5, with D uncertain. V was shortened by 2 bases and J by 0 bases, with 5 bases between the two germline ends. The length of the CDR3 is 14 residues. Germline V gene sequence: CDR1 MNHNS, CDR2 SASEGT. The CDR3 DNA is TGTGCCAGCAGTGAACCAGGTAGCAATCAGCCCCAGCATTTT. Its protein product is CASSEPGSNQPQHF.

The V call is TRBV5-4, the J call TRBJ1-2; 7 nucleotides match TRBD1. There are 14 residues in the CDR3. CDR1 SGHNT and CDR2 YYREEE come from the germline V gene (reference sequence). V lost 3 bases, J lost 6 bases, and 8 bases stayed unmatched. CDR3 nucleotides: TGTGCCAGCAGCTCCCTGGACAGGAGCCATGGCTACACCTTC. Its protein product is CASSSLDRSHGYTF.

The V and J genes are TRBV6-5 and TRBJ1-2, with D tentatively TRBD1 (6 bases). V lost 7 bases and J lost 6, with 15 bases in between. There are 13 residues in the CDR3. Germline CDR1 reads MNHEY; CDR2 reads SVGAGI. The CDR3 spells CASTSTGRDGYTF. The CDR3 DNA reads TGTGCCAGCACCTCAACAGGGCGGGATGGCTACACCTTC.

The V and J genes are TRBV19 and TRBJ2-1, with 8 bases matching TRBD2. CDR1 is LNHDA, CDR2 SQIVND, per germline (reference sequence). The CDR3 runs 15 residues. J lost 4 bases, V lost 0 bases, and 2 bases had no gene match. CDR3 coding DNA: TGTGCCAGTAGTATAGATAGCGGGAAATACAATGAGCAGTTCTTC. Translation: CASSIDSGKYNEQFF.

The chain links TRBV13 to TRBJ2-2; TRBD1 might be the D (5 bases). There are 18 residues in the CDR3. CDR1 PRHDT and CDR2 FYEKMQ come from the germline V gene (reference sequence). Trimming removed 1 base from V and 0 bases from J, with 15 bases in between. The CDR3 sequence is CASSLAGYRATNTGELFF. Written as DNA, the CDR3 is TGTGCCAGCAGCTTAGCAGGGTATAGGGCAACGAACACCGGGGAGCTGTTTTTT.

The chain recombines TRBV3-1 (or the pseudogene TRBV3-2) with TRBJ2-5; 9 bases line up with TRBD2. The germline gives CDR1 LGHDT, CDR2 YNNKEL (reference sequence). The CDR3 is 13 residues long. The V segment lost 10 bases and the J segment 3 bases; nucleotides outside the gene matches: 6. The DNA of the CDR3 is TGTGCCACCCGGGCGGGGGGGGAAGAGACCCAGTACTTC. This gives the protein CATRAGGEETQYF.

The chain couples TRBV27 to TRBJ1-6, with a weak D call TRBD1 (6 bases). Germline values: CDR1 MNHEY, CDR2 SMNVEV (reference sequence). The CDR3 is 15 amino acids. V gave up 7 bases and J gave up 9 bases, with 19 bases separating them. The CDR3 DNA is TGTGCCAGCACACTTAATGGGGGCGTCAGTTCACCCCTCCACTTT. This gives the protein CASTLNGGVSSPLHF.

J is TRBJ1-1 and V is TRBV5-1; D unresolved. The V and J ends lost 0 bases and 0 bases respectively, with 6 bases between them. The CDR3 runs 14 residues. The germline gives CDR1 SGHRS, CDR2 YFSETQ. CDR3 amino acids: CASSLAAMNTEAFF. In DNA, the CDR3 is TGCGCCAGCAGCTTGGCCGCGATGAACACTGAAGCTTTCTTT.

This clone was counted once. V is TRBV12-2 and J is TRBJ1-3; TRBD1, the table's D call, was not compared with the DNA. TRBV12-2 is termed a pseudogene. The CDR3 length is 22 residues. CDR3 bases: TGTGCAAGTCGAAATATCCAGGGCAGAGAAGGACAAACGACGTCCTCTGGAAACACCATATATTTT. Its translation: CASRNIQGREGQTTSSGNTIYF.

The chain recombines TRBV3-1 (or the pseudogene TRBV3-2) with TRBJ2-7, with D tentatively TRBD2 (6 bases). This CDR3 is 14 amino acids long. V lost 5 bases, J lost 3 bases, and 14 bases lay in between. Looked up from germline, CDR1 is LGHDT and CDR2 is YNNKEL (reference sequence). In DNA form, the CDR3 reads TGTGCCAGCAGCTACGGACTAAACAACTACGAGCAGTACTTC. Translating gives CASSYGLNNYEQYF.